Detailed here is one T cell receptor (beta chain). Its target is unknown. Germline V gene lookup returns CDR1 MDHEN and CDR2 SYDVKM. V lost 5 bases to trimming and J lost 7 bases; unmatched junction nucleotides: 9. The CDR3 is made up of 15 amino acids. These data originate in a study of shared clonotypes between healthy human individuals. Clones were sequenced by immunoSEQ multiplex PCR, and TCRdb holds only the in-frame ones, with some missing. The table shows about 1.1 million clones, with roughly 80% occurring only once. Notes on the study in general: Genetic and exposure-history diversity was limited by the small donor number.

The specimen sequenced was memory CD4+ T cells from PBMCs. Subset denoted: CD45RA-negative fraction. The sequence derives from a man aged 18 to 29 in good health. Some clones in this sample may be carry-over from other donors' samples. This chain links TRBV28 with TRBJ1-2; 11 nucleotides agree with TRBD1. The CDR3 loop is CASSPGTGGWVGYTF. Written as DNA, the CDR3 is TGTGCCAGCAGTCCCGGGACAGGGGGATGGGTTGGCTACACCTTC.